This TCR beta chain comes out of a study of T cells in Graves' hyperthyroidism and ophthalmopathy. Overall study: Peripheral blood specimens were obtained at initial diagnosis, prior to any treatment.

Comments on this clonotype: Antigen: not known.

The investigators amplified TCR beta CDR3 regions from RNA transcripts. The primer set for the first-round RT-PCR of the TCR CDR3 was HTBI. TCRdb recomputed calls from the multiplex PCR reads with MiXCR, one row per CDR3 protein. The table includes fewer than 200,000 distinct CDR3 sequences, 9.4% detected once. General study results and limits: A 13 V-J model separated ophthalmopathy from stable hyperthyroidism. Among thyroid clonotypes expanded above 0.001, most also appeared in blood.

Hyperthyroidism was newly diagnosed in patients aged 18 to 65 (duration under 2 months). The trim removed 0 bases at V and 6 bases at J, leaving 5 bases unmatched. The CDR3 sequence is 15 residues long. Per germline, CDR1 KGHSH and CDR2 LQKENI. The sample comprised blood. This receptor was taken from a woman in her late teens or twenties with Graves' hyperthyroidism that later progressed to Graves' ophthalmopathy. The chain couples TRBV18 to TRBJ2-1, with 7 bases matching TRBD1. The CDR3 DNA reads TGTGCCAGCTCACCACCCGCGACAGGGAGCAATGAGCAGTTCTTC. Translating gives CASSPPATGSNEQFF.